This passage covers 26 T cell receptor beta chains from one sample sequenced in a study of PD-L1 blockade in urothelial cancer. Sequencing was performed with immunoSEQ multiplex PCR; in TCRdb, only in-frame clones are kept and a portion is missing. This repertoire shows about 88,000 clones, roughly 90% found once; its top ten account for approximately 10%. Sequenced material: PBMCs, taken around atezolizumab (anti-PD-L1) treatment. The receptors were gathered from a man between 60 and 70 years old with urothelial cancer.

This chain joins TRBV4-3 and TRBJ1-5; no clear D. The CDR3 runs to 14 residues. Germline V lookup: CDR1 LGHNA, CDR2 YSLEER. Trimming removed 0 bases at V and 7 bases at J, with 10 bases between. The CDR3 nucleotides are TGCGCCAGCAGCCAAGAATACACATCACAGCCCCAGCATTTT. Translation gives CASSQEYTSQPQHF.

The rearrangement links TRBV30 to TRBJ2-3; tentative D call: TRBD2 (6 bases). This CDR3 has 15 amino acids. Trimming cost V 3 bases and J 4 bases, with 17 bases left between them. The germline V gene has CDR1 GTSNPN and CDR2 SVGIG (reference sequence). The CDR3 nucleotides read TGTGCCTGGAGCACGCGGGATCTAGCCGCAGATACGCAGTATTTT. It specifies CAWSTRDLAADTQYF.

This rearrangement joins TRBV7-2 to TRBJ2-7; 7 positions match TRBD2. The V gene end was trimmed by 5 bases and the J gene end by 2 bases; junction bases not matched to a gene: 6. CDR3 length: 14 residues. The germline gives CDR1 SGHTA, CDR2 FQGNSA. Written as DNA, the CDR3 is TGTGCCAGCAGCCTGGGACTATATACCTACGAGCAGTACTTC. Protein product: CASSLGLYTYEQYF.

This CDR3 reads CASAFGNANTGELFF. The CDR3 DNA reads TGTGCCAGCGCCTTCGGGAATGCGAACACCGGGGAGCTGTTTTTT. The V gene is TRBV6-1, the J gene TRBJ2-2, with D perhaps matching TRBD2 (5 bases). Trimming took off 8 bases at V and 0 bases at J, with 13 bases between the two ends. This CDR3 contains 15 residues. CDR1 is MNHNS and CDR2 is SASEGT in the germline V gene.

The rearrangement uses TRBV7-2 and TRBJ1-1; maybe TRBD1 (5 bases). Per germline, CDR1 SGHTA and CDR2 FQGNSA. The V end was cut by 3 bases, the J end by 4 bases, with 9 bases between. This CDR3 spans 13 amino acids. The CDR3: CASSFSGFTEAFF. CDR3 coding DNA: TGTGCCAGCAGCTTTTCAGGGTTCACTGAAGCTTTCTTT. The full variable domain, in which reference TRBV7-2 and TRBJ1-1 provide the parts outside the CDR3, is GAGVSQSPSNKVTEKGKDVELRCDPISGHTALYWYRQSLGQGLEFLIYFQGNSAPDKSGLPSDRFSAERTGGSVSTLTIQRTQQEDSAVYLCASSFSGFTEAFFGQGTRLTVV.

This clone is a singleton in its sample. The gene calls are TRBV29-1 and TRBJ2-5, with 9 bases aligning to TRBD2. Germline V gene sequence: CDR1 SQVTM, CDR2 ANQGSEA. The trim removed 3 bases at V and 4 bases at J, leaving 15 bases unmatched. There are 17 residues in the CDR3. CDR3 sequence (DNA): TGCAGCGTTGATGGGGCCGGGGGTAGCGGGGGTGGAGAGACCCAGTACTTC. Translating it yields CSVDGAGGSGGGETQYF.

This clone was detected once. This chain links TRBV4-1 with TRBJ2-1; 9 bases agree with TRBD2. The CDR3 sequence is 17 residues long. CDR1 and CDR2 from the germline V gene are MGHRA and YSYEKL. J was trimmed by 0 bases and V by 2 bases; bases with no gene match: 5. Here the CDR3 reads CASSQPLAGSSYNEQFF. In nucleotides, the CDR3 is TGCGCCAGCAGCCAACCCCTAGCGGGGAGCTCCTACAATGAGCAGTTCTTC.

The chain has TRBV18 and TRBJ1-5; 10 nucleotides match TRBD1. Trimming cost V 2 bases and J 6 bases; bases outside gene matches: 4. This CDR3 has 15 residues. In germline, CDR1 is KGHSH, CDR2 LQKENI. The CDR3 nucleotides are TGTGCCAGCTCACCAGGGACAGGGGTGGGTCAGCCCCAGCATTTT. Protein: CASSPGTGVGQPQHF.

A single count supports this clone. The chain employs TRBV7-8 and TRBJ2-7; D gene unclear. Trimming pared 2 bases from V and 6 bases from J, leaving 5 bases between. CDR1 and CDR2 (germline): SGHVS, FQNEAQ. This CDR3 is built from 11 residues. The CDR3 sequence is CASSLIFEQYF. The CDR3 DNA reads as TGTGCCAGCAGCTTAATCTTCGAGCAGTACTTC.

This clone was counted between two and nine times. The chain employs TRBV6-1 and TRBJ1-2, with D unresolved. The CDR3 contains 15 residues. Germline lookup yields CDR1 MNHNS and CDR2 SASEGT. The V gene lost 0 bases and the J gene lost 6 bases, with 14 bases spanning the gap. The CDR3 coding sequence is TGTGCCAGCAGTGAAGCCGGGATTCTAACTGATGGCTACACCTTC. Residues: CASSEAGILTDGYTF.

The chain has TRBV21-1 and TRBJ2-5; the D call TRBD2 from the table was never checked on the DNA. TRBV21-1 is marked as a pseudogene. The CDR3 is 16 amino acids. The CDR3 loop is CASTFRGGSQQETQYF. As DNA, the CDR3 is TGTGCCAGCACGTTTCGGGGCGGGAGTCAGCAAGAGACCCAGTACTTC.

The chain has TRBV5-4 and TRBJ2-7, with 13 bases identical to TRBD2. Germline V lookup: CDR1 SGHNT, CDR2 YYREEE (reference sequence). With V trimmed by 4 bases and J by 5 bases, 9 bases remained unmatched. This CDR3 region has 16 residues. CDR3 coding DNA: TGTGCCAGCAGCCCACCTACTAGCGGGAGGGTCAACGAGCAGTACTTC. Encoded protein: CASSPPTSGRVNEQYF.

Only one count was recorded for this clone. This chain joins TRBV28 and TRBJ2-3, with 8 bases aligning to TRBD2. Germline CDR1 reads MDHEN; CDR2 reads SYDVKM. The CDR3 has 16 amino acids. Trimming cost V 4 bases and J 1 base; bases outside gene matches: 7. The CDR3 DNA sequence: TGTGCCAGCAGTTCAGTAGCGGGATGGGGCACAGATACGCAGTATTTT. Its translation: CASSSVAGWGTDTQYF.

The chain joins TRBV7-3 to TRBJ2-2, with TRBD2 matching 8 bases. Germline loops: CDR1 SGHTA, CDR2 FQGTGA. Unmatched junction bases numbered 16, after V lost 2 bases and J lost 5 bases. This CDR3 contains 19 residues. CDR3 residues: CASSLFNLAGLGSTGELFF. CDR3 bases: TGTGCCAGCAGCTTATTCAACTTAGCGGGGCTCGGGAGTACCGGGGAGCTGTTTTTT.

CDR3 loop: CSVGQGNTEAFF. As DNA, the CDR3 is TGCAGCGTTGGTCAGGGAAACACTGAAGCTTTCTTT. This chain uses TRBV29-1 with TRBJ1-1, with TRBD1 as a possible D gene (5 bases). The CDR3 spans 12 residues. V shed 4 bases and J shed 2 bases, with 8 bases lying between them. The germline V gene encodes CDR1 SQVTM and CDR2 ANQGSEA.

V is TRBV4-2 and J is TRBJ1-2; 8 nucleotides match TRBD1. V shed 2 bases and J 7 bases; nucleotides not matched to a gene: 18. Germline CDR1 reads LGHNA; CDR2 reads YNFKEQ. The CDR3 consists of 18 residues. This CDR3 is CASSQLFHQGADGGGYTF. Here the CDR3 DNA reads TGTGCCAGCAGCCAACTGTTTCACCAGGGGGCGGACGGTGGTGGCTACACCTTC.

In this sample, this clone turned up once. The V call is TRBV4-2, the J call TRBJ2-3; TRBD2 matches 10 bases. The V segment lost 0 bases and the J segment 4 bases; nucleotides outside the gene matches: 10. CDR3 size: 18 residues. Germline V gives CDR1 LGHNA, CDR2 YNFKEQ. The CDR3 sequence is CASSQEGSSGRVPDTQYF. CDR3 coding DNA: TGTGCCAGCAGCCAAGAAGGGTCCAGCGGGAGGGTCCCAGATACGCAGTATTTT.

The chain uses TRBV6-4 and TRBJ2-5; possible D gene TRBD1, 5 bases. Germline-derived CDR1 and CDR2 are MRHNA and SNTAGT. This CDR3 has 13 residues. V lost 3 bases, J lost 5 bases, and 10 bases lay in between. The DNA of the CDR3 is TGTGCCAGCAGTGAAGACAACAGGGAGACCCAGTACTTC. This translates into CASSEDNRETQYF.

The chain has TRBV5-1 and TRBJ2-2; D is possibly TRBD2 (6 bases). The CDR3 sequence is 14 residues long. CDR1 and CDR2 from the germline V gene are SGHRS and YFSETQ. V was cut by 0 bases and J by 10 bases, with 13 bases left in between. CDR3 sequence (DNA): TGCGCCAGCAGCTTGGGAGGGACTGAGGAGGAGCTGTTTTTT. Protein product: CASSLGGTEEELFF.

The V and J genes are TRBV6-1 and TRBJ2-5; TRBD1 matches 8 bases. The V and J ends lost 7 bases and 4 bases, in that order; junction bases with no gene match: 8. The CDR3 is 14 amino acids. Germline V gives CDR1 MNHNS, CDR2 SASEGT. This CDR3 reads CASTMDRVRETQYF. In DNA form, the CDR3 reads TGTGCCAGCACAATGGACAGGGTCAGAGAGACCCAGTACTTC.

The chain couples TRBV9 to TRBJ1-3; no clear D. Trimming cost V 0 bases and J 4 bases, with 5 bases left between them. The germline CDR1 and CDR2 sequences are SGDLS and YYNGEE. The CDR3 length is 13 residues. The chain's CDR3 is CASSVDLGNTIYF. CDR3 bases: TGTGCCAGCAGCGTAGATCTAGGAAACACCATATATTTT.

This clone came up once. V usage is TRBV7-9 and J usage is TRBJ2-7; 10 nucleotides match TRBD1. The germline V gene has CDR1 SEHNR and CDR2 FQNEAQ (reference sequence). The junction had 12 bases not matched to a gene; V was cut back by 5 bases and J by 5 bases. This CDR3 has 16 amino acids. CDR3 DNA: TGTGCCAGCAGCCTGGGGGCCGGGACAGGGGCTGACGAGCAGTACTTC. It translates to CASSLGAGTGADEQYF.

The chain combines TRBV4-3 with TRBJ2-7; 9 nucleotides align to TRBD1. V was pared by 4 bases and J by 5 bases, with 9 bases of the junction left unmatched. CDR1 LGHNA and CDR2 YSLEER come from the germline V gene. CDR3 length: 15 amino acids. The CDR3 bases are TGCGCCAGCAGCCTACGACAGGGGGTAGGAGACGAGCAGTACTTC. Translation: CASSLRQGVGDEQYF.

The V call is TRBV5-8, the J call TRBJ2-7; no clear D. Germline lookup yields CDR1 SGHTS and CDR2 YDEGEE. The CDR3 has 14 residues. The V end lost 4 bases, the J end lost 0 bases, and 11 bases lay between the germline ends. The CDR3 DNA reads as TGTGCCAGCAGCGCGGCCGTCCTCTCCTACGAGCAGTACTTC. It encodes CASSAAVLSYEQYF.

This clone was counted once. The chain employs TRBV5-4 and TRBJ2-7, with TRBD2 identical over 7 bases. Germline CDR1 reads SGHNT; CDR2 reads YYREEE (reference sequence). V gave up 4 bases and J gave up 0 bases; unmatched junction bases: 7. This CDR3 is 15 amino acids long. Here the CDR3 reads CASSRIGGSSYEQYF. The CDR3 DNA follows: TGTGCCAGCAGCCGCATCGGGGGGAGCTCCTACGAGCAGTACTTC.

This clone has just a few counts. CDR3 in DNA: TGTGCCAGCATCAGGGAGCAGGGGATAGGATCACCCCTCCACTTT. Translating it yields CASIREQGIGSPLHF. This rearrangement joins TRBV6-6 to TRBJ1-6; D might be TRBD1 (6 bases). V gave up 7 bases and J gave up 10 bases, with 20 bases separating them. CDR3 length: 15 amino acids. Germline V gene sequence: CDR1 MNHNY, CDR2 SVGAGI (reference sequence).